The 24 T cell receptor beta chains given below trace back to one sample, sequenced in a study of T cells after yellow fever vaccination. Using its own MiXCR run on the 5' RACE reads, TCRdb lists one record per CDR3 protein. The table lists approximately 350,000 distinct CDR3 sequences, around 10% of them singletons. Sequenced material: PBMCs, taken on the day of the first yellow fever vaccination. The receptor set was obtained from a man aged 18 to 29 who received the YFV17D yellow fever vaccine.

CDR3 amino acids: CASSGGVGGREKLFF. The CDR3 nucleotides are TGTGCCAGCAGCGGTGGCGTAGGCGGGAGAGAAAAACTGTTTTTT. The chain is built from TRBV5-4 and TRBJ1-4, with D unclear. The CDR3 is 15 amino acids. V dropped 4 bases and J dropped 8 bases, with 18 bases sitting between them. Germline lookup yields CDR1 SGHNT and CDR2 YYREEE (reference sequence).

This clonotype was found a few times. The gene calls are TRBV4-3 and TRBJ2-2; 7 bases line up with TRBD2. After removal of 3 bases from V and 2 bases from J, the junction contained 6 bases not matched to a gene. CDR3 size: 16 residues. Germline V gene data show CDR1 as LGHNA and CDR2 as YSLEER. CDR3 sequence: CASSHLSGANTGELFF. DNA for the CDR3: TGCGCCAGCAGCCACTTAAGCGGGGCCAACACCGGGGAGCTGTTTTTT.

The CDR3 bases are TGTGCCACGGGGAGTGAGCAGTTCTTC. Translating gives CATGSEQFF. The J gene is TRBJ2-1, the V gene TRBV12-3 or TRBV12-4, with D possibly being TRBD2 (5 bases). Trimming stripped 10 bases from V and 9 bases from J, with 7 bases between. The CDR3 is 9 residues long.

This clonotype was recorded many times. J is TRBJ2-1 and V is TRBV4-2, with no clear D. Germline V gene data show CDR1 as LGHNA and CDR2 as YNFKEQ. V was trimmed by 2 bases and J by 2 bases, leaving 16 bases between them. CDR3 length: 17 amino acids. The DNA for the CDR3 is TGTGCCAGCAGCCAACTCTCCGACCTATTCCCCTACAATGAGCAGTTCTTC. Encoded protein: CASSQLSDLFPYNEQFF.

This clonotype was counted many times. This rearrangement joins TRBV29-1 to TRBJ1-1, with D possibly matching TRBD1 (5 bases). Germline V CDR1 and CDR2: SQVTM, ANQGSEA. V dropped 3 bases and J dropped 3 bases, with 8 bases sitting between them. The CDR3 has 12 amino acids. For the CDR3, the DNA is TGCAGCGTTGACAGGGCCTACACTGAAGCTTTCTTT. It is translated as CSVDRAYTEAFF.

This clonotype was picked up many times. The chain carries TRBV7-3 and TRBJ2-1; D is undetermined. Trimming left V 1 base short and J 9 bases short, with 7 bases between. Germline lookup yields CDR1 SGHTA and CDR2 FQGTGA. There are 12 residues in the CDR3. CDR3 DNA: TGTGCCAGCAGCTTAATGGATGGTGAGCAGTTCTTC. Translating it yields CASSLMDGEQFF.

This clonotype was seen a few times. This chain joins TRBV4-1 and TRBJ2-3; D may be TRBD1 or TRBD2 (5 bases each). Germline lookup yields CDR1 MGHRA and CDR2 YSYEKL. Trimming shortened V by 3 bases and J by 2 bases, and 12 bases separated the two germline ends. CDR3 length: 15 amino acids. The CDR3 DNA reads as TGCGCCAGCAGCCAGCCCGGGACCACCACAGATACGCAGTATTTT. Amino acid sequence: CASSQPGTTTDTQYF.

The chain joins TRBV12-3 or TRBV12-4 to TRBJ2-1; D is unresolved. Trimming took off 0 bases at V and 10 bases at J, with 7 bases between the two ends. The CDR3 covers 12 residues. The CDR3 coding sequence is TGTGCCAGCAGTTTAGCGCGTTTGGAGCAGTTCTTC. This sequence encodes CASSLARLEQFF.

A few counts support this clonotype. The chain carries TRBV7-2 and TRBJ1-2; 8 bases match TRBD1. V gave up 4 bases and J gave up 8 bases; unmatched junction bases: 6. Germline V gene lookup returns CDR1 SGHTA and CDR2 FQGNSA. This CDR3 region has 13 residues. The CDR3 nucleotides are TGTGCCAGCAGCTCGGACAGGGTAAAAGGCTACACCTTC. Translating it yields CASSSDRVKGYTF. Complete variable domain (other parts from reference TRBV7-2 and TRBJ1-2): GAGVSQSPSNKVTEKGKDVELRCDPISGHTALYWYRQSLGQGLEFLIYFQGNSAPDKSGLPSDRFSAERTGGSVSTLTIQRTQQEDSAVYLCASSSDRVKGYTFGSGTRLTVV.

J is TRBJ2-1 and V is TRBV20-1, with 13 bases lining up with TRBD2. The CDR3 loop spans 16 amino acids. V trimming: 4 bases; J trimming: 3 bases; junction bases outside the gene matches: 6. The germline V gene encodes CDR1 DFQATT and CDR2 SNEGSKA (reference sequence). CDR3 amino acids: CSAKKTSGGFYNEQFF. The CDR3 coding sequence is TGCAGTGCTAAGAAGACTAGCGGGGGGTTCTACAATGAGCAGTTCTTC.

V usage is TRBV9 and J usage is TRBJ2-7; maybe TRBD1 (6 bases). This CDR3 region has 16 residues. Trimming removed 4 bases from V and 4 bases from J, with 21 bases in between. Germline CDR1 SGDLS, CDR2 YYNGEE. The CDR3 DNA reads TGTGCCAGCAGCCTAGGCCCTACAGGGTATCAGTACGAGCAGTACTTC. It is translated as CASSLGPTGYQYEQYF.

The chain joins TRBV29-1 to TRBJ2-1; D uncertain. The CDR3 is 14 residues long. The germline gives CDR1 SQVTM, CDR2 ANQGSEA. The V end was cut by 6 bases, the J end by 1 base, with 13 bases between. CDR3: CSVVGSRSYNEQFF. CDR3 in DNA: TGCAGCGTGGTGGGCAGCCGTTCCTACAATGAGCAGTTCTTC.

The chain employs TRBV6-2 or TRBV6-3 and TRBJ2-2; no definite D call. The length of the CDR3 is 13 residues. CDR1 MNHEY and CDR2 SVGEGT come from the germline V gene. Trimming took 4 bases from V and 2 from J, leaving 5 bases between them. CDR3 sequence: CASSWGNTGELFF. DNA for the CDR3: TGTGCCAGCAGTTGGGGAAACACCGGGGAGCTGTTTTTT.

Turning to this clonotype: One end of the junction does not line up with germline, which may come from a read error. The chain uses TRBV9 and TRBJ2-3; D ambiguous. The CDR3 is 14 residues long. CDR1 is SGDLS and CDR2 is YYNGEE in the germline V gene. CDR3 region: CTSSVDQNTDTQYF. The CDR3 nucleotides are TGTACCAGCAGCGTAGATCAAAACACAGATACGCAGTATTTT.

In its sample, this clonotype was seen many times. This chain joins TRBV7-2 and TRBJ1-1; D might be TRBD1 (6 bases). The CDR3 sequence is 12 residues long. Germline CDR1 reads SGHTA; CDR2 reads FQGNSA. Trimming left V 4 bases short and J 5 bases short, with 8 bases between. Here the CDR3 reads CASSSQGTEAFF. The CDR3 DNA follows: TGTGCCAGCAGCTCGCAGGGGACTGAAGCTTTCTTT.

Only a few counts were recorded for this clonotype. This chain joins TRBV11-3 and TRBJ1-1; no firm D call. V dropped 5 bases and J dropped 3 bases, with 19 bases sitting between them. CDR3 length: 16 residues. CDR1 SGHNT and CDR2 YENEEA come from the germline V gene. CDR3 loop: CASSPSPDGRDTEAFF. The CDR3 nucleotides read TGTGCCAGCAGCCCCAGCCCCGATGGAAGAGACACTGAAGCTTTCTTT.

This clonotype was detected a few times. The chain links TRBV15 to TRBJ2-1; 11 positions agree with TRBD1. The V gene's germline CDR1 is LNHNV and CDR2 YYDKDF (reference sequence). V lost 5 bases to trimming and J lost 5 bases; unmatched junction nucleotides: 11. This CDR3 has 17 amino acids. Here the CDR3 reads CATSDRGDRGFDNEQFF. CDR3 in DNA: TGTGCCACCAGCGACCGGGGGGACAGGGGGTTCGACAATGAGCAGTTCTTC.

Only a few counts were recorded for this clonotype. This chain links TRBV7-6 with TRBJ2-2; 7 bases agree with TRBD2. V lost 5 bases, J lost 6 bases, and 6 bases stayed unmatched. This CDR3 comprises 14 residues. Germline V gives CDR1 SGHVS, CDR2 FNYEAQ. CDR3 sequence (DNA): TGTGCCAGCAGCGGGAGGGCTCTAGCCGGGGAGCTGTTTTTT. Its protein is CASSGRALAGELFF.

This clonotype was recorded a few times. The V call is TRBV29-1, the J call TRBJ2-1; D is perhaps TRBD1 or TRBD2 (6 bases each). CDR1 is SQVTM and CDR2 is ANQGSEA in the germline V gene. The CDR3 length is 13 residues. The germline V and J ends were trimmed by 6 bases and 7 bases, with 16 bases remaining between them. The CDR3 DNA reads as TGCAGCGTACCAACAGGGACTTGGAATGAGCAGTTCTTC. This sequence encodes CSVPTGTWNEQFF.

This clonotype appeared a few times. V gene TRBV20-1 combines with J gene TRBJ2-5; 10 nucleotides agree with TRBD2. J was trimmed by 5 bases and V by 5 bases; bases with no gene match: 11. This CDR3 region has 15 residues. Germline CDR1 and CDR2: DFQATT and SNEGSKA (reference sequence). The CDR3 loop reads CSAGVAGGGGETQYF. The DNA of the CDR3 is TGCAGTGCTGGCGTAGCGGGGGGCGGCGGGGAGACCCAGTACTTC.

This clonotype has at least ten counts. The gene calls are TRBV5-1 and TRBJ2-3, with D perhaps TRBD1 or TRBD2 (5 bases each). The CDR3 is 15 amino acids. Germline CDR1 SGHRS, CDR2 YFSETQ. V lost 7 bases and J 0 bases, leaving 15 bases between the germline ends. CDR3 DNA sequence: TGCGCCAGCCGTCCCGGGACGGGGAGCACAGATACGCAGTATTTT. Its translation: CASRPGTGSTDTQYF.

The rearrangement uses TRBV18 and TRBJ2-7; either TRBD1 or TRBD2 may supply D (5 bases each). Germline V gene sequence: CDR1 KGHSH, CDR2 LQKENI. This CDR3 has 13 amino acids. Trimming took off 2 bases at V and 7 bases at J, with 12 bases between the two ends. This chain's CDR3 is CASSPSDTREQYV. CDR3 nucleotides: TGTGCCAGCTCACCATCGGACACTAGGGAGCAGTACGTC.

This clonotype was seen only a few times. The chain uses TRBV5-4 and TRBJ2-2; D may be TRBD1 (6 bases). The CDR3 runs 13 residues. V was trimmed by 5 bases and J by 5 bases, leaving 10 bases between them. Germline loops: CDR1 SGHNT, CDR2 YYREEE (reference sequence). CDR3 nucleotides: TGTGCCAGCAGTGCTGGACAGACCGGGGAGCTGTTTTTT. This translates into CASSAGQTGELFF.

The CDR3 region is CASSVGPGELFF. The CDR3 bases are TGTGCCAGCAGCGTGGGACCCGGGGAGCTGTTTTTT. The chain carries TRBV28 and TRBJ2-2, with D perhaps TRBD1 or TRBD2 (5 bases each). CDR1 is MDHEN, CDR2 SYDVKM, per germline. CDR3 length equals 12 residues. Trimming took 6 bases from V and 6 from J, leaving 8 bases between them.